This TCR beta chain came from a study of CD8 T cells in ankylosing spondylitis. Findings and limits, study-wide: Disease-associated clonotypes exhibited CD8+ identity and were relatively infrequent in peripheral blood. A TCR beta motif of several highly homologous variants appeared characteristic of ankylosing spondylitis blood.

This CDR3 contains 15 residues. Germline V lookup: CDR1 DFQATT, CDR2 SNEGSKA (reference sequence). V shed 3 bases, J shed 0 bases, and the junction held 6 bases outside the gene matches. Making the TCR beta libraries involved quantitative 5'-RACE with molecular barcodes. TCRdb used MiXCR to reprocess the 5' RACE reads, holding one entry per CDR3 protein. The table lists around 540,000 distinct CDR3 sequences, roughly 12% of them singletons, with under 7.5% in the top ten. With respect to this clonotype: Its antigen is still unknown.

Sequencing used blood, either unsorted or a sorted T cell fraction (not recorded which). The chain has TRBV20-1 and TRBJ2-5; 8 positions match TRBD1. The TCR was taken from a male donor with ankylosing spondylitis. The CDR3 bases are TGCAGTGCTAGCGCAGGGGGCTGGTACCAAGAGACCCAGTACTTC. The encoded protein is CSASAGGWYQETQYF.